In its sample, the clone carrying this T cell receptor beta chain was seen a few times. Germline DNA was also extracted, and blood RNA derived from unsorted whole blood. V lost 6 bases, J lost 5 bases, and 8 bases lay in between. The germline CDR1 and CDR2 sequences are SNHLY and FYNNEI. This CDR3 spans 12 amino acids. The data were taken from a study of tumor-infiltrating lymphocytes in primary liver carcinoma. The researchers produced TCR beta cDNA from around 0.5 ug total RNA with a constant-region primer. ARM-PCR was slightly modified, and three nested multiplex PCR rounds with it gave rise to the TCR beta libraries. The first two PCR rounds, roughly 11 cycles each, used TRBV1-TRBV30 forward primers and a C-beta reverse primer. MiXCR was run by TCRdb on the multiplex PCR reads, yielding one entry per CDR3 protein. Here the sample spans approximately 330,000 distinct CDR3 sequences, about two thirds being singletons.

This sequence was found in a man between 40 and 49 years old with primary liver carcinoma and hepatitis B virus infection. The chain links TRBV2 to TRBJ1-5; a weak D match, TRBD1 (5 bases). Sequenced sample: peripheral blood. DNA of the CDR3: TGTGCCAGCAGGGGACTTTATCAGCCCCAGCATTTT. Amino acid sequence: CASRGLYQPQHF.